This entry lists 16 T cell receptor beta chains sequenced from one sample in a study of T cell responses to AZD1222 COVID-19 vaccine. Generated by immunoSEQ multiplex PCR, the TCRdb table keeps only in-frame clones and is missing some. The sample has about 120,000 clones, roughly 84% seen once. The input for sequencing was peripheral blood, taken on day 0 of AZD1222 vaccination. The receptors stem from an adult in good health.

The chain carries TRBV19 and TRBJ2-5; TRBD2 is a possible D gene (7 bases). CDR3 length equals 17 residues. V was clipped by 6 bases and J by 3 bases, with 23 bases between them. CDR1 and CDR2 from the germline V gene are LNHDA and SQIVND (reference sequence). The CDR3: CASSPREEGGREETQYF. The CDR3 coding sequence is TGTGCCAGTAGCCCCCGGGAGGAGGGGGGGAGGGAAGAGACCCAGTACTTC. Based on the CDR3 plus reference TRBV19 and TRBJ2-5, the full variable domain is DGGITQSPKYLFRKEGQNVTLSCEQNLNHDAMYWYRQDPGQGLRLIYYSQIVNDFQKGDIAEGYSVSREKKESFPLTVTSAQKNPTAFYLCASSPREEGGREETQYFGPGTRLLVL.

V is TRBV25-1 and J is TRBJ2-1; 9 bases fit TRBD1. The CDR3 is 15 residues long. Germline-derived CDR1 and CDR2 are MGHDK and SYGVNS. V gave up 8 bases and J gave up 5 bases; unmatched junction bases: 10. CDR3 residues: CASQRPGQGNNEQFF. CDR3 coding DNA: TGTGCCAGCCAAAGACCGGGACAGGGTAACAATGAGCAGTTCTTC.

The chain carries TRBV7-2 and TRBJ1-4; perhaps TRBD1 as D (5 bases). This CDR3 has 14 residues. V was cut by 4 bases and J by 3 bases, with 9 bases left in between. CDR1 and CDR2 (germline): SGHTA, FQGNSA. The CDR3: CASSSRASNEKLFF. CDR3 coding DNA: TGTGCCAGCAGCTCCAGGGCGTCTAATGAAAAACTGTTTTTT. Full variable domain (missing parts from reference TRBV7-2 and TRBJ1-4): GAGVSQSPSNKVTEKGKDVELRCDPISGHTALYWYRQSLGQGLEFLIYFQGNSAPDKSGLPSDRFSAERTGGSVSTLTIQRTQQEDSAVYLCASSSRASNEKLFFGSGTQLSVL.

This sequence joins TRBV15 and TRBJ1-1; D remains ambiguous. Germline V CDR1 and CDR2: LNHNV, YYDKDF (reference sequence). V was trimmed by 4 bases and J by 1 base, leaving 13 bases between them. The CDR3 runs to 15 residues. Here the CDR3 DNA reads TGTGCCACCAGCAAGGAGCTTTCACAGAACACTGAAGCTTTCTTT. Translation gives CATSKELSQNTEAFF.

The gene calls are TRBV10-2 and TRBJ2-7; D is undetermined. Per germline, CDR1 WSHSY and CDR2 SAAADI. The CDR3 consists of 11 residues. The V gene lost 7 bases and the J gene lost 1 base, with 5 bases spanning the gap. The CDR3 bases are TGCGCCAGCACCGGATCCTACGAGCAGTACTTC. Translating it yields CASTGSYEQYF.

This chain uses TRBV5-6 with TRBJ1-1, with TRBD1 as a possible D gene (5 bases). Trimming took 0 bases from V and 0 from J, leaving 15 bases between them. CDR1 and CDR2 from the germline V gene are SGHDT and YYEEEE. The CDR3 is made up of 17 amino acids. The CDR3, as DNA: TGTGCCAGCAGCTTGGAGGGGACCGGGCGAATGAACACTGAAGCTTTCTTT. It specifies CASSLEGTGRMNTEAFF.

This clone has more than one count but fewer than ten. The V and J genes are TRBV12-3 or TRBV12-4 and TRBJ1-5; D unresolved. Trimming pared 2 bases from V and 10 bases from J, leaving 12 bases between. This CDR3 contains 13 residues. The CDR3 sequence is CASSLSRVGPQHF. The CDR3 bases are TGTGCCAGCAGTTTAAGTAGGGTAGGACCCCAGCATTTT.

The J gene is TRBJ1-1, the V gene TRBV6-5; perhaps TRBD1 as D (6 bases). This CDR3 has 14 amino acids. CDR1 is MNHEY and CDR2 is SVGAGI in the germline V gene. Trimming stripped 8 bases from V and 0 bases from J, with 13 bases between. In nucleotides, the CDR3 is TGTGCCAGCGCGGGACACACCATGAACACTGAAGCTTTCTTT. Translated: CASAGHTMNTEAFF.

The chain has TRBV7-2 and TRBJ1-1, with 9 bases that match TRBD1. The CDR3 totals 15 residues. Per germline, CDR1 SGHTA and CDR2 FQGNSA. The V segment lost 5 bases and the J segment 5 bases; nucleotides outside the gene matches: 9. The CDR3 sequence: CASSVTGGASTEAFF. The CDR3 coding sequence is TGTGCCAGCAGCGTAACAGGGGGCGCCTCTACTGAAGCTTTCTTT.

This sequence joins TRBV6-1 and TRBJ1-1; D possibly corresponds to TRBD1 (5 bases). This CDR3 comprises 16 residues. Germline-derived CDR1 and CDR2 are MNHNS and SASEGT. V shed 1 base and J shed 6 bases, with 18 bases lying between them. CDR3 sequence reads: CASSEGPSQLTAEAFF. The CDR3 coding sequence is TGTGCCAGCAGTGAAGGGCCTTCGCAACTGACAGCTGAAGCTTTCTTT.

The chain has TRBV2 and TRBJ2-7, with 8 positions matching TRBD2. Germline V gives CDR1 SNHLY, CDR2 FYNNEI. V was clipped by 11 bases and J by 3 bases; unmatched bases: 9. This CDR3 is built from 13 residues. In DNA form, the CDR3 reads TGTGCCGTGCGGGCGGGGGGTTTCTACGAGCAGTACTTC. Translated: CAVRAGGFYEQYF.

The rearrangement uses TRBV11-2 and TRBJ2-2; 7 bases are a match to TRBD2. CDR1 SGHAT and CDR2 FQNNGV come from the germline V gene. V lost 3 bases, J lost 6 bases, and 10 bases stayed unmatched. The CDR3 is 16 residues long. Here the CDR3 DNA reads TGTGCCAGCAGCTTTTCCCACTGGGGGAGGGCCGGGGAGCTGTTTTTT. Its translation is CASSFSHWGRAGELFF.

J is TRBJ2-5 and V is TRBV5-1; D is possibly TRBD2 (6 bases). CDR1 is SGHRS, CDR2 YFSETQ, per germline. V gave up 0 bases and J gave up 5 bases, with 8 bases separating them. This CDR3 region has 13 residues. CDR3 in DNA: TGCGCCAGCAGCTTGGCTGGGGGGGAGACCCAGTACTTC. This gives the protein CASSLAGGETQYF.

This clone was counted a single time. This sequence joins TRBV6-4 and TRBJ1-1; TRBD1 aligns across 8 bases. Germline CDR1 and CDR2: MRHNA and SNTAGT. V lost 4 bases and J lost 1; bases outside the gene matches: 2. The CDR3 spans 14 residues. CDR3 bases: TGTGCCAGCAGTGTCGGACAGGGGAACACTGAAGCTTTCTTT. It codes for CASSVGQGNTEAFF.

The genes are TRBV13 and TRBJ2-7; no firm D call. Germline values: CDR1 PRHDT, CDR2 FYEKMQ (reference sequence). Deletions cut 5 bases from V and 4 bases from J, with 15 bases between. CDR3 length equals 14 residues. CDR3 in DNA: TGTGCCAGCAGCGCCCCCGAAATTCAATACGAGCAGTACTTC. Encoded protein: CASSAPEIQYEQYF.

This chain joins TRBV13 and TRBJ2-3; no reliable D call. The V end was cut by 5 bases, the J end by 0 bases, with 6 bases between. From germline, CDR1 is PRHDT and CDR2 FYEKMQ (reference sequence). CDR3 length: 13 residues. The CDR3 DNA is TGTGCCAGCAGCCCTCTCAGCACAGATACGCAGTATTTT. Its protein product is CASSPLSTDTQYF.